This TCR beta chain was identified in a study of T cell responses to AZD1222 COVID-19 vaccine. Looking at the study overall: Pooling covered second doses at about 4 or about 12 weeks. General study findings and limits: Rises in breadth and depth of Spike-specific TCRs came after two AZD1222 doses. Donors were mostly white British, more females; clonal diversity possibly underestimated. Sampling captured repertoires only after the peak T cell response.

Germline assignment: CDR1 SGHAT and CDR2 FQNNGV. V lost 5 bases, J lost 0 bases, and 15 bases lay in between. The CDR3 loop spans 16 amino acids. Details on this clone: The antigen is undetermined.

Sequenced by immunoSEQ multiplex PCR; TCRdb stores in-frame clones only, minus some. The repertoire holds tens of thousands of clones, with under 85% as singletons. This clonotype originated in an adult in good health. The V call is TRBV11-2, the J call TRBJ2-3; D might be TRBD2 (6 bases). This specimen was peripheral blood, taken on day 0 of AZD1222 vaccination. The CDR3 reads CASSLAGRTSTDTQYF. Written as DNA, the CDR3 is TGTGCCAGCAGCCTCGCGGGACGTACTAGCACAGATACGCAGTATTTT.